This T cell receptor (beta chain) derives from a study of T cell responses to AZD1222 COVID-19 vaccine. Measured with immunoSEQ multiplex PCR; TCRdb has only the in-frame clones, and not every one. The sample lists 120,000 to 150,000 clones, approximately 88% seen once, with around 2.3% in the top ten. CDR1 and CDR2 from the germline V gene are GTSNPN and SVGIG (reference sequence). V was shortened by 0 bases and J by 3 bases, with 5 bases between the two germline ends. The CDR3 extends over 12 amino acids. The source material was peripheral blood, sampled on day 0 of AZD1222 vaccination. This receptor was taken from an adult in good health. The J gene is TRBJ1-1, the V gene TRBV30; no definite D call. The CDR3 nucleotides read TGTGCCTGGAGTGTAGTCTACACTGAAGCTTTCTTT. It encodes CAWSVVYTEAFF.